The source of this T cell receptor (beta chain) is a study of CD8 T cells in Susac syndrome. Study background: When blood was collected, patients with Susac syndrome were therapy-naive, were taking corticosteroids, or were receiving intravenous immunoglobulin alone.

The CDR3 spans 14 residues. V gave up 3 bases and J gave up 3 bases, with 15 bases separating them. Per the germline V gene, CDR1 is DFQATT and CDR2 is SNEGSKA (reference sequence). Study-level results: As the study acknowledged, the number of individuals who were part of its TCR sequencing and HLA analysis was relatively small.

Peripheral blood CD8+ and CD4+ T cells were profiled by TCR beta sequencing. It was with random hexamers that about 0.45 to 1 ug RNA was reverse transcribed. Multiplex immunoSEQ PCR targeted 54 Vbeta and 13 Jbeta TCR beta segments. In TCRdb, the immunoSEQ multiplex PCR reads were re-called with MiXCR into one record per CDR3 protein. The sample gives 200,000 to 300,000 distinct CDR3 sequences, roughly 95% of which show up once; under 0.12% is in the top ten. Comment on this clonotype: The antigen is not known.

The clonotype originates from a human donor with Susac syndrome. The sample comprised CD4+ T cells from PBMCs. The chain carries TRBV20-1 and TRBJ2-7, with D maybe TRBD2 (5 bases). CDR3 residues: CSASSSRTSYEQYF. CDR3 DNA: TGCAGTGCTAGTAGCTCCCGAACTAGCTACGAGCAGTACTTC.